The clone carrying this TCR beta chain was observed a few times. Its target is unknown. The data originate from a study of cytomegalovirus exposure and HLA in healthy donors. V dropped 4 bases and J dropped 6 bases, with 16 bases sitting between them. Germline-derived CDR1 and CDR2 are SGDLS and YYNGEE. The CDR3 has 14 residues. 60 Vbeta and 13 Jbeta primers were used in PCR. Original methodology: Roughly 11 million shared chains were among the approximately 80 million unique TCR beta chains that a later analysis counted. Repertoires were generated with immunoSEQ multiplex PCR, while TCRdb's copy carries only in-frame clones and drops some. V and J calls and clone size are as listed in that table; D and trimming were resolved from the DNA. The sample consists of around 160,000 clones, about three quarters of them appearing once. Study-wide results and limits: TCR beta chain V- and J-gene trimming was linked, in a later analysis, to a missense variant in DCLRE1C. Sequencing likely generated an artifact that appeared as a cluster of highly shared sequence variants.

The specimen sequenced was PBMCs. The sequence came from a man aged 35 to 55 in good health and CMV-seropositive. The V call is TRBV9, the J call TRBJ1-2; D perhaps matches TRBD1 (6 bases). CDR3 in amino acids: CASSPDQQGDGYTF. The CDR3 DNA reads TGTGCCAGCAGCCCAGACCAACAGGGCGATGGCTACACCTTC.